This T cell receptor (beta chain) was observed in a study of blood T cell repertoires in COVID-19. Whole-study context: From the United States, Italy and Spain came samples of acute and convalescent COVID-19.

In the original processing: Amplifying reference gene primers gave estimates of nucleated cell counts. Assay: immunoSEQ multiplex PCR; the TCRdb copy retains only in-frame clones and omits some. The D gene and trimming were derived from the DNA, and the V and J assignments and clone size from that table. The data contain fewer than 500,000 clones, about 85% of them singletons. Participant ages covered roughly 18 to 89 years across 25 or so US areas. Membership in each cohort depended on participant-reported clinical history. Trimming stripped 2 bases from V and 0 bases from J, with 7 bases between. Germline assignment: CDR1 LGHDT and CDR2 YNNKEL (reference sequence). This CDR3 has 14 amino acids.

The TCR comes from a young woman who had recovered from COVID-19. The chain carries TRBV3-1 (or the pseudogene TRBV3-2) and TRBJ1-1; D is unclear. Specimen: PBMCs or T cells enriched from blood (not recorded which). DNA of the CDR3: TGTGCCAGCAGCCAAACAGCTATGAACACTGAAGCTTTCTTT. This sequence encodes CASSQTAMNTEAFF.